The clone carrying this TCR beta chain is medium-sized within its sample. Its antigen is still unknown. Germline trimming cut 4 bases from V and 3 bases from J; bases unmatched to any gene: 15. CDR3 length equals 17 residues. General study results and limits: Greatest tumor Treg TCR overlap was with tumor naive CD4+ cells.

Memory CD4+ cells were defined as CD4+CD45RO+CD25-. Semi-nested PCR with Nested Universal Primer A followed constant-region reverse priming of full-length variable regions. TCRdb fed the 5' RACE reads into MiXCR, producing one record per CDR3 protein. The sample shows about 5,800 distinct CDR3 sequences, around 29% of them seen only once. V is TRBV5-7 and J is TRBJ2-7, with 8 bases lining up with TRBD1. TRBV5-7 is an open reading frame whose function is uncertain. The TCR was taken from a female donor with breast cancer. The specimen sequenced was memory CD4+ T cells sorted from a lymph node. Subset of the sample: memory CD4+ T cells, CD4+CD45RO+CD25-. CDR3 in amino acids: CASSPKTQGASYYEQYF. CDR3 DNA: TGTGCCAGCAGCCCCAAGACTCAGGGGGCGTCTTACTACGAGCAGTACTTC.